This T cell receptor beta chain is from a study of T cells in localized non-small cell lung cancer. Points from the study as a whole: A median about 62 of the top 100 tumor clones appeared in adjacent lung. Because researchers sequenced only one region of the tumor, heterogeneity is still possible. Longer overall survival accompanied higher blood T cell density. Adjacent uninvolved lung had the highest clonality, suggesting focused antigen responses.

Trimming shortened V by 4 bases and J by 1 base, and 15 bases separated the two germline ends. The germline V gene encodes CDR1 SGHRS and CDR2 YFSETQ. The length of the CDR3 is 15 residues. A note on this clone: The target antigen is unknown.

Using immunoSEQ multiplex PCR, the repertoire was profiled, and TCRdb retains in-frame clones only, with some absent. The sample has tens of thousands of clones, 92% seen once; the top ten hold about 4.4%. The V and J genes are TRBV5-1 and TRBJ2-7; D not resolved. The source was peripheral blood mononuclear cells, collected before any cancer treatment. The clonotype comes from a woman aged 35-75 years with stage III lung adenocarcinoma. CDR3 residues: CASSPSGLRSYEQYF. CDR3 DNA sequence: TGCGCCAGCAGCCCCTCGGGCCTACGATCCTACGAGCAGTACTTC.